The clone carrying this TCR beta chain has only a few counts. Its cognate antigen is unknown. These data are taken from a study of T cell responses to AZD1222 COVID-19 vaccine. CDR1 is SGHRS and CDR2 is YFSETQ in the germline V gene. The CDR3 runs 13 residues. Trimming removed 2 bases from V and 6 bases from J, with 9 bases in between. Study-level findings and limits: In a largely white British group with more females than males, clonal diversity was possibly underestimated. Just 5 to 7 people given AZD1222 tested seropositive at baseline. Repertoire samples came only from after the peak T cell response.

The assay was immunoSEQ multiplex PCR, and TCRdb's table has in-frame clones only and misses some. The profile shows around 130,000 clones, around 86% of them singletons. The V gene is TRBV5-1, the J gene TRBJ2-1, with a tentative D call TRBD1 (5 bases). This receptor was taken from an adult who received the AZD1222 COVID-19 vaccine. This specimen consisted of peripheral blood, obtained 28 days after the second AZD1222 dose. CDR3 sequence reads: CASSLTRVNEQFF. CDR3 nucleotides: TGCGCCAGCAGCTTAACCAGGGTCAATGAGCAGTTCTTC.